A selection of T cell receptor beta chains follows, all from one sample in a study of shared clonotypes between healthy human individuals. Assay used: immunoSEQ multiplex PCR; TCRdb lists only in-frame clones, some missing. The sample has a few million clones, about 94% seen once. The sequencing sample was made of naive CD8+ T cells from PBMCs. These receptors originate from a man between 18 and 29 years old in good health. Some clones in this sample may be carry-over from other donors' samples. CDR3s include the opening cysteine and the closing phenylalanine or tryptophan. The D gene is left open where the match is weak. Clone size, where shown, is once, few, many, or a class for clones that have expanded.

len	v_gene	j_gene	abundance	d_gene	CDR3aa
16	TRBV6-1	TRBJ1-4	NA	TRBD1	CASSEFGGQGYEKLFF
18	TRBV28	TRBJ2-1	NA	NA	CASSLPLDKKFSYNEQFF
17	TRBV5-4	TRBJ2-3	NA	TRBD2	CASSFLAGASSTDTQYF
15	TRBV2	TRBJ1-4	NA	TRBD1	CASTQRQGGNEKLFF
15	TRBV4-1	TRBJ2-1	NA	TRBD2	CASSQTSGAYNEQFF
17	TRBV5-4	TRBJ2-7	NA	NA	CASSPTLDLSREGEQYF
14	TRBV6-5	TRBJ1-2	NA	TRBD1	CASSLGAGTAGYTF
14	TRBV28	TRBJ1-4	NA	NA	CASSLIQDNEKLFF
15	TRBV4-1	TRBJ2-7	NA	TRBD1	CASSPRTGGTYEQYF
13	TRBV6-1	TRBJ1-1	NA	NA	CASSDLNTWEAFF
15	TRBV27	TRBJ2-7	NA	TRBD2	CASSPGTSGSNEQYF
16	TRBV15	TRBJ2-7	NA	TRBD1	CATSSPDRGARYEQYF
18	TRBV7-3	TRBJ2-2	NA	NA	CASSLGFLAESNTGELFF
15	TRBV4-2	TRBJ1-5	once	NA	CASSAATGSNQPQHF
12	TRBV27	TRBJ2-3	NA	NA	CASSLSPDTQYF
15	TRBV7-6	TRBJ2-7	NA	TRBD1	CASSLATGEAYEQYF
15	TRBV19	TRBJ1-1	NA	NA	CASSPRTTQNTEAFF
12	TRBV28	TRBJ2-1	NA	TRBD2	CASSLAGVGSFF
15	TRBV27	TRBJ2-7	NA	NA	CASSLSWDKTYEQYF
13	TRBV9	TRBJ2-1	once	NA	CASSARRAGEQFF
13	TRBV30	TRBJ1-2	NA	NA	CAGEQGYNYGYTF
13	TRBV10-3	TRBJ2-7	NA	NA	CAIRGGHSYEQYF
13	TRBV30	TRBJ2-2	few	NA	CAWSEANPGELFF
18	TRBV7-2	TRBJ2-3	NA	TRBD2	CASSLSLAGGRGTDTQYF
14	TRBV27	TRBJ2-5	NA	NA	CASSSRTAQETQYF
18	TRBV7-9	TRBJ2-5	NA	TRBD2	CASGLSGYERESIETQYF
14	TRBV6-5	TRBJ2-2	NA	NA	CASSYQQATGELFF
14	TRBV5-6	TRBJ2-7	NA	NA	CASSRGAGSYEQYF
14	TRBV30	TRBJ2-2	NA	NA	CAWSPKPNTGELFF
14	TRBV6-5	TRBJ1-1	NA	NA	CASSYSGENTEAFF
14	TRBV6-5	TRBJ2-2	NA	NA	CASSGPQATGELFF
15	TRBV15	TRBJ2-7	NA	TRBD2	CATSHGPGGPYEQYF
14	TRBV28	TRBJ2-7	NA	NA	CASSIPVRRDEQYF
16	TRBV5-6	TRBJ2-2	NA	TRBD2	CASSLEVAGVVGELFF
12	TRBV28	TRBJ2-7	NA	NA	CASSFQGDEQYF
13	TRBV6-6	TRBJ1-1	NA	NA	CASTYLLGTEAFF
16	TRBV27	TRBJ2-7	NA	NA	CASSPSEGVVSYEQYF
14	TRBV19	TRBJ1-1	NA	NA	CASSFYRENTEAFF
12	TRBV27	TRBJ2-2	NA	NA	CATRSDTGELFF
13	TRBV2	TRBJ1-2	NA	NA	CASEGQDDYGYTF
14	TRBV28	TRBJ2-7	NA	TRBD2	CASRFSGNSYEQYF
13	TRBV27	TRBJ2-3	NA	TRBD2	CASSSLTSGTQYF
14	TRBV27	TRBJ2-1	once	TRBD2	CASSYLAGANEQFF